This TCR beta chain derives from a study of identical twins. Points from the study as a whole: Cord blood beta clonotypes present at high abundance carried fewer insertions; no such pattern appeared in memory repertoires. Conclusions rested on cross-sectional statistics rather than following the same donors.

In TCRdb, the 5' RACE reads were re-called with MiXCR into one record per CDR3 protein. The sample includes roughly 690,000 distinct CDR3 sequences, approximately 22% seen only once; the top ten take roughly 4%. Healthy Caucasians were all of the donors. V was clipped by 7 bases and J by 3 bases, with 9 bases between them. This CDR3 is built from 12 residues. This clonotype has more than one count but fewer than ten. Its specificity is not known. These data were likewise used in another study, on T cells expressing NK-cell markers. That paper notes: Sorted CD3+CD56-NKG2C+, CD3+CD56+NKG2C+ and CD3+CD56+NKG2C- T cells supplied the TCR beta repertoires.

This TCR came from a woman younger than 35 in good health. V and J are TRBV12-3 or TRBV12-4 and TRBJ1-1; D is unresolved. The sample comprised PBMCs. The CDR3 loop is CASTPGYTEAFF. CDR3 nucleotides: TGTGCCAGCACCCCCGGGTACACTGAAGCTTTCTTT.